The TCR beta chain described here comes from a study of cytomegalovirus exposure and HLA in healthy donors. PCR employed 60 Vbeta and 13 Jbeta primers. The assay was immunoSEQ multiplex PCR, and TCRdb's table has in-frame clones only and misses some. Counted here are some 200,000 clones, roughly 8.7% occurring once; the ten biggest clones make up approximately 1.5%. Study-wide findings and caveats: The study designated 150 or so TCR beta chains cytomegalovirus-associated. Another analysis was done later, and it associated 17,000 or so TCR beta sequences with HLA alleles at 0.05 false discovery rate.

Deletions cut 3 bases from V and 1 base from J, with 10 bases between. The CDR3 length is 16 residues. About this clone itself: Antigen: not known.

The chain joins TRBV23-1 to TRBJ2-6; D perhaps matches TRBD2 (5 bases). TRBV23-1 is designated an ORF whose function remains uncertain. The sequence derives from a woman aged 30 to 39 in good health and CMV-seropositive. The sequenced sample was PBMCs. Written as DNA, the CDR3 is TGCGCCAGCAGTCAGTGGAGGCTTTCTGGGGCCAACGTCCTGACTTTC. Amino acid sequence: CASSQWRLSGANVLTF.